These T cell receptor beta chains were read from a single sample in a study of a mutant IDH1 vaccine in newly diagnosed glioma. No antigen has been assigned to these receptors. The data were produced by immunoSEQ multiplex PCR, yet TCRdb's version contains in-frame clones alone and is incomplete. The data contain roughly 40,000 clones, approximately 90% of them seen just once; the ten biggest clones take up roughly 4%. The starting material was PBMCs, obtained from a glioma patient whose treatment included an IDH1 peptide vaccine. These receptors all stem from a man aged 45-65 years with glioma. CDR3s include the opening cysteine and the closing phenylalanine or tryptophan. D genes are given only for firm matches. The size entry is marked missing in some rows and otherwise reads once, few, many or a size class.

CDR3 DNA	CDR3 protein	V gene	J gene	clone size	D gene
TGTGCCAGCAGCTTAGAAGCGGGAGGCTACTACGAGCAGTACTTC	CASSLEAGGYYEQYF	TRBV7-8	TRBJ2-7	once	TRBD2
TGTGCCAGCAGCTTACCGGGACAGGGGGCAATCGGGGAGCTGTTTTTT	CASSLPGQGAIGELFF	TRBV7-6	TRBJ2-2	NA	TRBD1
TGTGCCAGTAGGCCAAATGGGGCCAACGTCCTGACTTTC	CASRPNGANVLTF	TRBV19	TRBJ2-6	NA	NA
TGTGCCAGCACCCAAGAGAGAGACACCACCGGGGAGCTGTTTTTT	CASTQERDTTGELFF	TRBV2	TRBJ2-2	NA	NA
TGTGCCAGCAGCGGGGGTTGGAGCGGAAACACCATATATTTT	CASSGGWSGNTIYF	TRBV9	TRBJ1-3	NA	NA
TGTGCCAGCAGTACGACAGCCACCTACGAGCAGTACTTC	CASSTTATYEQYF	TRBV6-5	TRBJ2-7	NA	NA
TGTGCCAGCAGTCCCCAAGGGACTAATGAAAAACTGTTTTTT	CASSPQGTNEKLFF	TRBV28	TRBJ1-4	once	NA
TGTGCCATCGGGGCTGGAGGGACGGGAACCGAGCAGTACTTC	CAIGAGGTGTEQYF	TRBV10-3	TRBJ2-7	NA	NA
TGTGCCAGCAGTGAAGTACAAGGGTCCTACGAGCAGTACTTC	CASSEVQGSYEQYF	TRBV6-4	TRBJ2-7	NA	NA
TGTGCCAGTAGTATATCCCCTACTTCACCCCTCCACTTT	CASSISPTSPLHF	TRBV19	TRBJ1-6	once	NA
TGTGCCAGCAGTAGGACAGGGGGCTACGAGCAGTACTTC	CASSRTGGYEQYF	TRBV2	TRBJ2-7	once	TRBD1
TGTGCCAGCAGTGATACAGGGGGAGTGGGAACTAATGAAAAACTGTTTTTT	CASSDTGGVGTNEKLFF	TRBV25-1	TRBJ1-4	NA	TRBD1
TGTGCCAGCAGTCCACCAGGCGTAAATCAGCCCCAGCATTTT	CASSPPGVNQPQHF	TRBV6-6	TRBJ1-5	NA	NA
TGCGCCAGCAGCTTGGAGGGACAGGTTAAGTTAGGGGTAAACATTCAGTACTTC	CASSLEGQVKLGVNIQYF	TRBV5-1	TRBJ2-4	NA	TRBD1
TGTGCCACCAGCAGAGAGGGTGAGAGCACAGATACGCAGTATTTT	CATSREGESTDTQYF	TRBV15	TRBJ2-3	NA	NA
TGCAGCGTTGGTCCCGGGACTAGCGGGAGGGCCCTCGGGGGTAGCTCCTACAATGAGCAGTTCTTC	CSVGPGTSGRALGGSSYNEQFF	TRBV29-1	TRBJ2-1	NA	TRBD2
TGTGCCAGCAGGAGGGGGGACACTGAAGCTTTCTTT	CASRRGDTEAFF	TRBV6-6	TRBJ1-1	NA	NA
TGCGCCAGCAGCCAAGGATCTCGGACAGGCAGCTATGGCTACACCTTC	CASSQGSRTGSYGYTF	TRBV4-1	TRBJ1-2	once	TRBD1
TGTGCCAGCAGTGACTCGAGGGGCTACACCTTC	CASSDSRGYTF	TRBV6-4	TRBJ1-2	NA	NA
TGCAGCGTTGTAAGGGCAGACATGAACACTGAAGCTTTCTTT	CSVVRADMNTEAFF	TRBV29-1	TRBJ1-1	NA	NA
TGTGCCAGCAGCGGGTGGGGCAGCACAGATACGCAGTATTTT	CASSGWGSTDTQYF	TRBV7-2	TRBJ2-3	NA	NA
TGTGCCAGCAGCTGGGGGGGGGCGCGGCCTGCGCCTGAAGCTTTCTTT	CASSWGGARPAPEAFF	TRBV5-8	TRBJ1-1	NA	NA
TGTGCCAGCAGGACTAGCGGGTCCTCCTACGAGCAGTACTTC	CASRTSGSSYEQYF	TRBV5-5	TRBJ2-7	NA	TRBD2
TGTGCCAGCAGCCGTGTTACAGACACCTCCTACGAGCAGTACTTC	CASSRVTDTSYEQYF	TRBV7-8	TRBJ2-7	once	NA
TGTGCCATCAGTGGATTGGACAGTCCCTCCTACGAGCAGTACTTC	CAISGLDSPSYEQYF	TRBV10-3	TRBJ2-7	NA	NA
TGTGCCAGCAGGTCGGAGCGGCGCGTGTCCTTAATCCCTTTCACAGATACGCAGTATTTT	CASRSERRVSLIPFTDTQYF	TRBV2	TRBJ2-3	NA	NA
TGTGCCAGCAGCGATGATGAAGCTTTCTTT	CASSDDEAFF	TRBV7-9	TRBJ1-1	NA	NA
TGTGCCATCAGTGAGTCTACCGGGAATGAAGCTTTCTTT	CAISESTGNEAFF	TRBV10-3	TRBJ1-1	NA	NA
TGCGCCAGCAGCTTGGGGGACTCGAGGAGCAATCAGCCCCAGCATTTT	CASSLGDSRSNQPQHF	TRBV5-1	TRBJ1-5	NA	NA
TGTGCCAGCAGCCCGCAGGGTCGGGTCTTGACAGATACGCAGTATTTT	CASSPQGRVLTDTQYF	TRBV6-4	TRBJ2-3	NA	NA
TGTGCCAGCAGTGAAATGGCAGGCGGAAGGGGGGAGCAGTACTTC	CASSEMAGGRGEQYF	TRBV6-1	TRBJ2-7	NA	NA